Listed below are T cell receptor beta chains from one sample, sequenced in a study of Ad26.COV2.S vaccination and SARS-CoV-2 variants. Sequencing used immunoSEQ multiplex PCR; TCRdb keeps in-frame clones, though not all of them. In the table there are around 450,000 clones, about 88% of which are singletons. The sequences come from peripheral blood, collected in a trial of Ad26.COV2.S vaccine versus placebo. The receptors come from a person aged 18-65 years who received the Ad26.COV2.S COVID-19 vaccine or a placebo. Both conserved end residues are part of each CDR3. D genes are given only for firm matches.

.	TRBV30	CAWSDLGGLNSPLHF
TRBD1	TRBV29-1	CSVVGTESYNLFF
.	TRBV7-2	CASSLNGMVGRSLVNEQFF
TRBD1	TRBV18	CASSPVQGVTDTQYF
TRBD1	TRBV25-1	CASSWDRGEAFF
TRBD1	TRBV2	CASRMTGRTEAFF
.	TRBV6-6	CASSRTDRSSNQPQHF
.	TRBV7-8	CASSWDSYNEQFF
TRBD1	TRBV9	CASGDRGGTDTQYF
.	TRBV4-3	CASSQRRGEPYGYTF
.	TRBV6-5	CASSANWDTEAFF
.	TRBV24-1	CATSDFGRGYEQFF
.	TRBV5-1	CASSLEGGNQPQHF
.	TRBV5-6	CASSPGPKETQYF
.	TRBV15	CATSREGDGYGYTF
TRBD1	TRBV6-2/TRBV6-3	CASSLLTGGEQYF
.	TRBV4-3	CASSQEKGNTIYF
.	TRBV6-2/TRBV6-3	CASSRGLAQHF
TRBD2	TRBV4-2	CASSQGGLAGETQYF
TRBD1	TRBV7-2	CASSLMWDSSYEQYF
.	TRBV4-3	CASSRDSTGYTF
TRBD2	TRBV4-1	CASSLRSPSFSGRTETQYF
.	TRBV6-5	CASSSPGTAQIDTQYF
.	TRBV12-3/TRBV12-4	CASSPNYPPLHF
TRBD1	TRBV6-6	CASRGTGVTGNTIYF
.	TRBV5-5	CASSGDDSLYTF
.	TRBV9	CASSPLTGMIQYF
TRBD1	TRBV12-3/TRBV12-4	CASRGQQTYEQYF
.	TRBV20-1	CSASEVGGSFSPLHF
.	TRBV5-1	CASSPDFGGGVEKLFF
.	TRBV15	CATSRDRSLEGFF
.	TRBV28	CASSQGPTLWNQPQHF
.	TRBV11-3	CASSLAGSMNTEAFF
.	TRBV7-3	CASSPQGLRTGELFF
.	TRBV7-9	CATGTNEKLFF
.	TRBV5-4	CASSSDPNSPLHF
.	TRBV6-5	CASSYRRETQYF
.	TRBV2	CASSERDLINQPQHF
.	TRBV29-1	CSAGVVGDEAFF
TRBD2	TRBV11-2	CASSFAGLAGWDTQYF
TRBD1	TRBV30	CAWSSTTGGRNTEAFF
.	TRBV5-4	CASSSRSGSTGETQYF
TRBD1	TRBV4-3	CASSPPGQGSYGYTF
TRBD2	TRBV15	CATSRVDSGGADTQYF
.	TRBV7-8	CASSPQQSGLGTEAFF
.	TRBV24-1	CATSDRDADQETQYF
.	TRBV2	CASSVGIYGYTF
TRBD2	TRBV18	CASSPGTSGYNEQFF
.	TRBV5-1	CASSSIRNYGYTF